This T cell receptor beta chain stems from a study of vaccination and CD4 T cells after COVID-19. Points from the study as a whole: Convalescent patients displayed a median about 86% of reactive clones emerging only post-vaccination.

This clonotype was found once. As yet, its antigen is unknown. Trimming removed 7 bases at V and 7 bases at J, with 17 bases between. The CDR3 runs to 14 residues. In germline, CDR1 is LNHDA, CDR2 SQIVND (reference sequence). Treatment reported: roughly 10-day PBMC culture with coronavirus spike peptide pools or control peptides (ViraFEST assay). Negative selection separated CD4+ T cells from roughly 11-day cultures. CD4+ T cells that had been cultured provided DNA sequenced with the Oncomine TCR Beta short-read assay. TCRdb reprocessed the PCR reads with MiXCR, giving one entry per CDR3 protein. The data contain about 14,000 distinct CDR3 sequences, around 21% of them seen just once; the ten biggest clones take up about 15%.

Sequenced: cultured CD4+ T cells from blood. This chain connects TRBV19 to TRBJ1-5; TRBD1 might be the D (5 bases). This TCR was recovered from a human donor with COVID-19. For the CDR3, the DNA is TGTGCCAGTATTGCGGCGGGGCTTCGGCAGCCCCAGCATTTT. Its translation: CASIAAGLRQPQHF.